This T cell receptor beta chain stems from a study of response to subunit inactivated influenza vaccine. TCRdb analysed the RT-PCR reads with MiXCR anew, one entry per CDR3 protein. The sample carries hundreds of thousands of distinct CDR3 sequences, roughly 8.2% recorded once. A few counts support this clonotype. The V gene's germline CDR1 is MNHEY and CDR2 SVGAGI. The CDR3 loop spans 16 amino acids. The V and J ends lost 3 bases and 5 bases, in that order; junction bases with no gene match: 9. This TCR came from a man aged 50-75 years who received an inactivated influenza vaccine. This material consisted of PBMCs from blood, taken roughly 24 months after vaccination. The V gene is TRBV6-5, the J gene TRBJ1-1; 10 nucleotides agree with TRBD1. The CDR3 loop reads CASSYLGTGEGTEAFF. For the CDR3, the DNA is TGTGCCAGCAGTTATCTAGGGACAGGGGAGGGGACTGAAGCTTTCTTT.